This passage covers 18 T cell receptor beta chains from one sample sequenced in a study of cytomegalovirus exposure and HLA in healthy donors (dated by TCRdb to the late 2010s). Receptors were amplified or captured by the immunoSEQ multiplex PCR assay. The multiplex PCR relied on a mix of 60 forward primers for TCR Vbeta segments and 13 reverse primers for TCR Jbeta segments. The immuneACCESS repertoire file appears here via TCRdb, limited to in-frame rearrangements. These files lack a portion of the clones; in checked studies, under half of the deficit traces to unresolved V genes, and the cause of the others is not known. The sample table includes about 51,000 clones. Clones ranked in the top ten supply about 2.2% of the sample. Input material: PBMCs. Receptors originate from a female donor in good health and CMV-seronegative.

The chain couples TRBV4-1 to TRBJ1-1, with D hard to call. CDR3 length: 12 amino acids. V was cut by 6 bases and J by 7 bases, with 12 bases left in between. Looked up from germline, CDR1 is MGHRA and CDR2 is YSYEKL. The CDR3 loop reads CASRRSPDEAFF. CDR3 coding DNA: TGCGCCAGCAGGCGGTCACCGGATGAAGCTTTCTTT.

The chain carries TRBV18 and TRBJ1-4; D possibly corresponds to TRBD1 (6 bases). V was shortened by 2 bases and J by 8 bases, with 15 bases between the two germline ends. The CDR3 has 15 amino acids. Germline lookup yields CDR1 KGHSH and CDR2 LQKENI. CDR3 sequence reads: CASSPGAGVQEKLFF. CDR3 DNA sequence: TGTGCCAGCTCACCAGGGGCAGGGGTCCAGGAAAAACTGTTTTTT.

The genes are TRBV5-4 and TRBJ1-2; 7 nucleotides agree with TRBD1. V trimming: 4 bases; J trimming: 2 bases; junction bases outside the gene matches: 8. There are 15 residues in the CDR3. Per the germline V gene, CDR1 is SGHNT and CDR2 is YYREEE (reference sequence). The CDR3 loop reads CASSPERDRNYGYTF. The DNA of the CDR3 is TGTGCCAGCAGCCCCGAACGGGACAGAAACTATGGCTACACCTTC.

The rearrangement uses TRBV4-3 and TRBJ1-5, with TRBD1 matching over 7 bases. This CDR3 comprises 14 residues. The trim removed 6 bases at V and 7 bases at J, leaving 9 bases unmatched. Germline values: CDR1 LGHNA, CDR2 YSLEER. The CDR3 is CASSPDRARQPQHF. DNA for the CDR3: TGCGCCAGCAGTCCTGACAGGGCCAGACAGCCCCAGCATTTT.

The chain combines TRBV5-1 with TRBJ2-2, with 9 bases matching TRBD2. The CDR3 extends over 15 amino acids. Germline loops: CDR1 SGHRS, CDR2 YFSETQ. V shed 3 bases and J 4 bases; nucleotides not matched to a gene: 4. The CDR3 DNA is TGCGCCAGCAGCTACACAGCGGGGGGCACCGGGGAGCTGTTTTTT. The encoded protein is CASSYTAGGTGELFF.

The V call is TRBV19, the J call TRBJ1-1; D is ambiguous. This CDR3 region has 14 residues. The ends were cut back, 3 bases at V and 5 bases at J, with 13 bases in the middle. The germline V gene encodes CDR1 LNHDA and CDR2 SQIVND (reference sequence). CDR3: CASSIPGSGTEAFF. The CDR3 bases are TGTGCCAGTAGTATCCCAGGCAGTGGGACTGAAGCTTTCTTT. The full variable domain, in which reference TRBV19 and TRBJ1-1 provide the parts outside the CDR3, is DGGITQSPKYLFRKEGQNVTLSCEQNLNHDAMYWYRQDPGQGLRLIYYSQIVNDFQKGDIAEGYSVSREKKESFPLTVTSAQKNPTAFYLCASSIPGSGTEAFFGQGTRLTVV.

The chain has TRBV30 and TRBJ1-6; D ambiguous. CDR1 is GTSNPN and CDR2 is SVGIG in the germline V gene (reference sequence). Trimming removed 2 bases from V and 0 bases from J, with 17 bases in between. This CDR3 is 18 amino acids long. The CDR3 coding sequence is TGTGCCTGGAGTTCCACGTTGTGGCAGTACTCCTATAATTCACCCCTCCACTTT. Residues: CAWSSTLWQYSYNSPLHF.

The rearrangement links TRBV6-1 to TRBJ2-2; a possible D gene is TRBD2 (6 bases). Trimming removed 8 bases at V and 3 bases at J, with 10 bases between. Germline V CDR1 and CDR2: MNHNS, SASEGT. The CDR3 spans 13 residues. This CDR3 is CASSWGDTGELFF. The CDR3 DNA reads TGTGCCAGCTCATGGGGGGACACCGGGGAGCTGTTTTTT.

This sequence joins TRBV7-9 and TRBJ2-5, with TRBD1 matching 7 bases. V trimming: 5 bases; J trimming: 1 base; junction bases outside the gene matches: 1. Germline-derived CDR1 and CDR2 are SEHNR and FQNEAQ (reference sequence). The CDR3 is 13 amino acids. CDR3 DNA: TGTGCCAGCAGCGGGACAGTCCAAGAGACCCAGTACTTC. It encodes CASSGTVQETQYF.

This chain uses TRBV30 with TRBJ2-7; no clear D gene. V was pared by 1 base and J by 4 bases, with 11 bases between. Germline values: CDR1 GTSNPN, CDR2 SVGIG (reference sequence). This CDR3 is 13 amino acids long. The CDR3 here is CAWSGLLLYEQYF. CDR3 sequence (DNA): TGTGCCTGGAGTGGCCTACTTCTATACGAGCAGTACTTC.

This chain connects TRBV9 to TRBJ1-1, with D unresolved. V lost 6 bases to trimming and J lost 4 bases, with 7 bases between them. From germline, CDR1 is SGDLS and CDR2 YYNGEE. The CDR3 is 11 residues long. The CDR3 here is CASKRGTEAFF. CDR3 in DNA: TGTGCCAGCAAGCGGGGCACTGAAGCTTTCTTT.

V usage is TRBV13 and J usage is TRBJ2-7; 9 bases match TRBD2. The CDR3 contains 16 residues. V shed 5 bases and J 2 bases; nucleotides not matched to a gene: 10. Germline assignment: CDR1 PRHDT and CDR2 FYEKMQ (reference sequence). The CDR3 spells CASSPPRLAAPYEQYF. CDR3 nucleotides: TGTGCCAGCAGCCCCCCAAGACTAGCGGCGCCCTACGAGCAGTACTTC. Filled out from reference TRBV13 and TRBJ2-7, the complete variable domain reads AAGVIQSPRHLIKEKRETATLKCYPIPRHDTVYWYQQGPGQDPQFLISFYEKMQSDKGSIPDRFSAQQFSDYHSELNMSSLELGDSALYFCASSPPRLAAPYEQYFGPGTRLTVT.

V gene TRBV29-1 combines with J gene TRBJ2-3; perhaps TRBD1 as D (5 bases). Deletions cut 1 base from V and 0 bases from J, with 11 bases between. Germline V gene lookup returns CDR1 SQVTM and CDR2 ANQGSEA. The CDR3 has 15 amino acids. CDR3 in DNA: TGCAGCGTTGAAGGAAACCGACAGAGCACAGATACGCAGTATTTT. Its translation: CSVEGNRQSTDTQYF.

V gene TRBV10-3 combines with J gene TRBJ2-7; 13 positions match TRBD2. After removal of 5 bases from V and 5 bases from J, the junction contained 15 bases not matched to a gene. Germline CDR1 reads ENHRY; CDR2 reads SYGVKD. The length of the CDR3 is 18 residues. The CDR3 reads CAISKAGTSGTPGNEQYF. The DNA for the CDR3 is TGTGCCATCAGTAAAGCCGGGACTAGCGGGACTCCGGGCAACGAGCAGTACTTC.

The V gene is TRBV19, the J gene TRBJ1-1; 10 nucleotides agree with TRBD1. The CDR3 sequence is 16 residues long. V lost 5 bases and J lost 0; bases outside the gene matches: 6. CDR1 is LNHDA, CDR2 SQIVND, per germline (reference sequence). DNA for the CDR3: TGTGCCAGTAGTCCAGGGACAGGGGATATGAACACTGAAGCTTTCTTT. Its translation is CASSPGTGDMNTEAFF.

The rearrangement joins TRBV6-5 to TRBJ2-5, with D possibly being TRBD1 (6 bases). V gave up 5 bases and J gave up 1 base, with 11 bases separating them. The CDR3 runs to 14 residues. Germline V gene lookup returns CDR1 MNHEY and CDR2 SVGAGI. The CDR3 spells CASSATGSQETQYF. The CDR3 DNA is TGTGCCAGCAGTGCTACAGGGTCCCAAGAGACCCAGTACTTC.

V usage is TRBV6-1 and J usage is TRBJ2-7, with D unclear. V was pared by 2 bases and J by 1 base, with 3 bases between. CDR3 length: 12 residues. Per germline, CDR1 MNHNS and CDR2 SASEGT. DNA of the CDR3: TGTGCCAGCAGTGAATCATCCTACGAGCAGTACTTC. It is translated as CASSESSYEQYF.

On this clone: The same CDR3 can be traced to other DNA sequences in this sample. The V gene is TRBV15, the J gene TRBJ1-6, with D perhaps TRBD1 (6 bases). This CDR3 is built from 15 residues. The V end was cut by 0 bases, the J end by 7 bases, with 10 bases between. Germline-derived CDR1 and CDR2 are LNHNV and YYDKDF (reference sequence). CDR3 region: CATSRDGQRNSPLHF. CDR3 nucleotides: TGTGCCACCAGCAGAGATGGACAGAGGAATTCACCCCTCCACTTT.